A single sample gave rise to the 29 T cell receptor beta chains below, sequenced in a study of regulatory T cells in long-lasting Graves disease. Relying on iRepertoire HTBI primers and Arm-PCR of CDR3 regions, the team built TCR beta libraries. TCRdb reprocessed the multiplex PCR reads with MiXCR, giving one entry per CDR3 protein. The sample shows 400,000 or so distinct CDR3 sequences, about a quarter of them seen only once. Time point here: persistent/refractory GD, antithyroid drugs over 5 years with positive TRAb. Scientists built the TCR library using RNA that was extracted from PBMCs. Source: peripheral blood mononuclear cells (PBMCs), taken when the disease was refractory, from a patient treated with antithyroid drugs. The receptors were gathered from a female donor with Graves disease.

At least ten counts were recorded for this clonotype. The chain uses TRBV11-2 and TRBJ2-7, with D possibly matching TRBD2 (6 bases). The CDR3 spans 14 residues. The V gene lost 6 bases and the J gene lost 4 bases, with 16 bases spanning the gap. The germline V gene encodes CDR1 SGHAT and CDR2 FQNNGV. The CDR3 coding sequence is TGTGCCAGCAGTACCGGGACTCCCCCTTACGAGCAGTACTTC. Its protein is CASSTGTPPYEQYF.

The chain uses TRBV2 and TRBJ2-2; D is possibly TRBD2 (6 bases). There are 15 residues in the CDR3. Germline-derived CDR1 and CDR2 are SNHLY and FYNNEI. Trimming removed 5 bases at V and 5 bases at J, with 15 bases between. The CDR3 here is CASSLSGVGTGELFF. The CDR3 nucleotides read TGTGCCAGCAGTCTCTCGGGAGTGGGAACCGGGGAGCTGTTTTTT.

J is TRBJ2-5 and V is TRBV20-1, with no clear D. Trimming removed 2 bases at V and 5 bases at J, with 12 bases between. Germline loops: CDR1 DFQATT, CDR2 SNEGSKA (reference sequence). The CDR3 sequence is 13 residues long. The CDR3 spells CSARRRGEETQYF. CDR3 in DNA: TGCAGTGCTAGACGCCGCGGAGAGGAGACCCAGTACTTC.

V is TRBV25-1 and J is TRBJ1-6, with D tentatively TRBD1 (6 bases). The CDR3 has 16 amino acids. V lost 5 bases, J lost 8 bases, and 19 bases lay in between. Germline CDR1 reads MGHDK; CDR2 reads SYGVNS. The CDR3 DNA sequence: TGTGCCAGCAGTAGAGGGGGTGGAATTGGGGATTCACCCCTCCACTTT. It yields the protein CASSRGGGIGDSPLHF.

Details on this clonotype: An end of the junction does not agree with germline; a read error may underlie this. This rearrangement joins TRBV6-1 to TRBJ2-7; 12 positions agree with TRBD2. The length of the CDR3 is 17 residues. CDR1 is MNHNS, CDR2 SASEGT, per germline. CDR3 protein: CAISELKGLAGVNEQYF. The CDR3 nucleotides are TGTGCCATCAGTGAGTTAAAGGGACTAGCGGGCGTTAACGAGCAGTACTTC.

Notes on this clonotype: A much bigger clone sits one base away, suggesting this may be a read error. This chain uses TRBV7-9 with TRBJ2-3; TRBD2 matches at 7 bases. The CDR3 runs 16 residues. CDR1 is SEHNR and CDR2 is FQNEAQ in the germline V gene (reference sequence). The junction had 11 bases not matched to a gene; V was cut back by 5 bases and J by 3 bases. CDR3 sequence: CASSPDWGGTTDTQYF. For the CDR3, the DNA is TGTGCCAGCAGCCCCGATTGGGGGGGGACGACAGATACGCAGTATTTT. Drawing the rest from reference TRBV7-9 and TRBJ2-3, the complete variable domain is DTGVSQNPRHKITKRGQNVTFRCDPISEHNRLYWYRQTLGQGPEFLTYFQNEAQLEKSRLLSDRFSAERPKGSFSTLEIQRTEQGDSAMYLCASSPDWGGTTDTQYFGPGTRLTVL.

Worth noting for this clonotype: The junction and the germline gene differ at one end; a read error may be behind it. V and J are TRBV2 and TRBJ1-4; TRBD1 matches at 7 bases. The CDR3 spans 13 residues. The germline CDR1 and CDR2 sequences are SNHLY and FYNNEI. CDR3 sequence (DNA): TGTGCCAGCGCCGGGACAGATAATGAAAAACTGTTCTTT. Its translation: CASAGTDNEKLFF.

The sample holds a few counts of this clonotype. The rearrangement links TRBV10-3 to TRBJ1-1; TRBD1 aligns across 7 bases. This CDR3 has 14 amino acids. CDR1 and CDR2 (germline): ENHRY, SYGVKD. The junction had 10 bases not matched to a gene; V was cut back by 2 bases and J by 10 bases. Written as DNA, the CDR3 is TGTGCCATCAGTGAGACCGGGGGGACAGTTGGAGCTTTCTTT. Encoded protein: CAISETGGTVGAFF.

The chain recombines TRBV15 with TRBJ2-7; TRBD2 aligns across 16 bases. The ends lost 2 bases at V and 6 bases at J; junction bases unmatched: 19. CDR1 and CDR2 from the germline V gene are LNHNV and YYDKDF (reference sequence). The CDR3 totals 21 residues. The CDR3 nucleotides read TGTGCCACCAGCAGACCCCTCGGCGAGGGACTAGCGGGAGGGCCCGCAGGCGAGCAGTACTTC. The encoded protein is CATSRPLGEGLAGGPAGEQYF.

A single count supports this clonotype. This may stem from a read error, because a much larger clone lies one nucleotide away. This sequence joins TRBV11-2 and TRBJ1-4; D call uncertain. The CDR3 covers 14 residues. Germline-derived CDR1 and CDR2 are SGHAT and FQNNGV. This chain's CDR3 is CASSAWAPNVKLFF. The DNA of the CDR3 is TGTGCCAGCAGTGCGTGGGCGCCTAATGTAAAACTGTTTTTT.

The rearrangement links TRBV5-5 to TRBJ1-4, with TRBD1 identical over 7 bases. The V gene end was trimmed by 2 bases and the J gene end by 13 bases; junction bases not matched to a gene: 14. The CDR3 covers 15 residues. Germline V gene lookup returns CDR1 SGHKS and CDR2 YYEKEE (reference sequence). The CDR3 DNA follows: TGTGCCAGCAGCTTCGGACCTACAGGTCAGGGGGGACTGTTTTTT. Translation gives CASSFGPTGQGGLFF.

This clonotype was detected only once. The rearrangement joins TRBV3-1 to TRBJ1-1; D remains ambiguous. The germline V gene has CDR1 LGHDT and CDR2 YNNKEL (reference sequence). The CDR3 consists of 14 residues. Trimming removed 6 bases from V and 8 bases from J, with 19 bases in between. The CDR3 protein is CASSPIVTATEAFF. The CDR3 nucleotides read TGTGCCAGCAGTCCTATCGTTACCGCTACCGAAGCTTTCTTT.

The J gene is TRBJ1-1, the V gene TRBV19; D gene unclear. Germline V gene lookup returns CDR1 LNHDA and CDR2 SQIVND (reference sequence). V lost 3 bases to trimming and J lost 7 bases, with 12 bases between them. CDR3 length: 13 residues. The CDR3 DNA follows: TGTGCCAGTAGTATTTCACAGAAACTTGAAGCTTTCTTT. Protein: CASSISQKLEAFF.

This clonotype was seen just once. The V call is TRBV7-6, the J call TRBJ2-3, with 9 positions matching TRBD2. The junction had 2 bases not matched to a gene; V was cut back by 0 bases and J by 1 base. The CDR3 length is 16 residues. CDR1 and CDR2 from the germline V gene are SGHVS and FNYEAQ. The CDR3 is CASSLAGGRGTDTQYF. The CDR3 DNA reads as TGTGCCAGCAGCTTAGCGGGCGGGAGGGGCACAGATACGCAGTATTTT.

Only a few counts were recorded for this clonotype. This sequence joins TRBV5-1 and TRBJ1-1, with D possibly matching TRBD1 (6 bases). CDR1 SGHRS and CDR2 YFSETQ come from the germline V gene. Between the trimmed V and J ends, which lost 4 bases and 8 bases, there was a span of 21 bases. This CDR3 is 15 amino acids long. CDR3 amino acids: CASSPPTGAKGEAFF. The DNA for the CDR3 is TGCGCCAGCAGCCCGCCGACAGGCGCAAAGGGGGAAGCTTTCTTT.

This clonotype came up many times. The CDR3 sequence is CASSKTEERSPLHF. CDR3 sequence (DNA): TGTGCCAGCAGTAAGACAGAAGAGCGTTCACCCCTCCACTTT. The chain is built from TRBV28 and TRBJ1-6, with D perhaps matching TRBD1 (5 bases). This CDR3 region has 14 residues. V lost 5 bases to trimming and J lost 9 bases, with 14 bases between them. Germline V gene lookup returns CDR1 MDHEN and CDR2 SYDVKM.

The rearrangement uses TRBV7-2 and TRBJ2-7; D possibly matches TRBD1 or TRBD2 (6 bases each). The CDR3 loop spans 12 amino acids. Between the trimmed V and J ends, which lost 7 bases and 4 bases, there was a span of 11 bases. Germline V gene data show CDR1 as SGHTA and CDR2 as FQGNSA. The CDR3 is CASNEGGYEQYF. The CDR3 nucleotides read TGTGCCAGCAACGAGGGGGGATACGAGCAGTACTTC.

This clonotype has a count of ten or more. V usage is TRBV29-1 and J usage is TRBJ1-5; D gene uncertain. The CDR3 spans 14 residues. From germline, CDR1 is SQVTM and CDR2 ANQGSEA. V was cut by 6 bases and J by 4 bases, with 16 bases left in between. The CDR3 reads CSVATGTDNQPQHF. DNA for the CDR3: TGCAGCGTCGCCACCGGTACTGATAATCAGCCCCAGCATTTT.

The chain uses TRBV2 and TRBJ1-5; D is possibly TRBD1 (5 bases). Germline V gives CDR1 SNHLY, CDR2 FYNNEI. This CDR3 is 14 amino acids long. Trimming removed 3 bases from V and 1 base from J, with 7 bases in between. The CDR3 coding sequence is TGTGCCAGCAGTGAGTGGGACAGCAATCAGCCCCAGCATTTT. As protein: CASSEWDSNQPQHF.

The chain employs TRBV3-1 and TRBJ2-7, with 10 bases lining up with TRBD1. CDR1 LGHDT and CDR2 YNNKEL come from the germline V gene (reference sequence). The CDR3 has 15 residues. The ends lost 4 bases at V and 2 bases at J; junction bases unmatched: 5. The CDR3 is CASSLDRGLAYEQYF. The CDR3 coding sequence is TGTGCCAGCAGCCTCGACAGGGGGCTCGCCTACGAGCAGTACTTC.

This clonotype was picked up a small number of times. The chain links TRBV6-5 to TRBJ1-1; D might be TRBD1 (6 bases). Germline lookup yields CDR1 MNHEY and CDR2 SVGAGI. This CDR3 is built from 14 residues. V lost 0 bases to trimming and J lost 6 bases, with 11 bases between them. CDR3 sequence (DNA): TGTGCCAGCAGTTACTCGGGGGCGTGGGCTGAAGCTTTCTTT. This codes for CASSYSGAWAEAFF.

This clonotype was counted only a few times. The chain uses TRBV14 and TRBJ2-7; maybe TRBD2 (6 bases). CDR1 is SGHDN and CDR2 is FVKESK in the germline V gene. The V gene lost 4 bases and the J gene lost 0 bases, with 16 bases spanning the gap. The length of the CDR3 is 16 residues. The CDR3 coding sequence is TGTGCCAGCAGCCTAATGGGACGGGGGAACTCCTACGAGCAGTACTTC. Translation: CASSLMGRGNSYEQYF.

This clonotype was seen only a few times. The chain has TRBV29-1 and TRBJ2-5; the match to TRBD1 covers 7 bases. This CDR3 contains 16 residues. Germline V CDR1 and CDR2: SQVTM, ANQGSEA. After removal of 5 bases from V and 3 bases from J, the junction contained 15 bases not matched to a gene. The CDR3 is CSVLTIRDSRKETQYF. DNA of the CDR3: TGCAGCGTTTTAACTATCCGGGACAGCCGAAAAGAGACCCAGTACTTC.

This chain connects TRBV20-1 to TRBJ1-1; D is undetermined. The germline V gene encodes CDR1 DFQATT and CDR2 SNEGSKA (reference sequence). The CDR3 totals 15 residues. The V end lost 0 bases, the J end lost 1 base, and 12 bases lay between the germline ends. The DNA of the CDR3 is TGCAGTGCTAGAGATCCCGCAGCTTCGAACACTGAAGCTTTCTTT. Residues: CSARDPAASNTEAFF.

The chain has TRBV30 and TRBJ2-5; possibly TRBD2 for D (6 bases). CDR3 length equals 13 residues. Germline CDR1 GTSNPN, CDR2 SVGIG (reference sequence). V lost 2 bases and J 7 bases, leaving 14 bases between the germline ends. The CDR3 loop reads CAWSRDSSGTQYF. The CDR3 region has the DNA TGTGCCTGGAGTAGGGACTCCTCGGGGACCCAGTACTTC. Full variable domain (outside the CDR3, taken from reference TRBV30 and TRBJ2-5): SQTIHQWPATLVQPVGSPLSLECTVEGTSNPNLYWYRQAAGRGLQLLFYSVGIGQISSEVPQNLSASRPQDRQFILSSKKLLLSDSGFYLCAWSRDSSGTQYFGPGTRLLVL.

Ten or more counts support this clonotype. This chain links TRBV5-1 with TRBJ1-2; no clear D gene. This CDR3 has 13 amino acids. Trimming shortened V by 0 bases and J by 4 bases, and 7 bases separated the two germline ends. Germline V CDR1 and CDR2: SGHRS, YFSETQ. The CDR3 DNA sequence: TGCGCCAGCAGCTTGGCTGACGGCTATGGCTACACCTTC. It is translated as CASSLADGYGYTF.

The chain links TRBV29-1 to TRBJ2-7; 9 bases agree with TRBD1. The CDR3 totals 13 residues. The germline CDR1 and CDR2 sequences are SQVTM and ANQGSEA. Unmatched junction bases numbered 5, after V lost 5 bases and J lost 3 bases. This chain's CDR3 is CSVRGQGLYEQYF. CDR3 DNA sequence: TGCAGCGTTCGGGGACAGGGTCTCTACGAGCAGTACTTC.

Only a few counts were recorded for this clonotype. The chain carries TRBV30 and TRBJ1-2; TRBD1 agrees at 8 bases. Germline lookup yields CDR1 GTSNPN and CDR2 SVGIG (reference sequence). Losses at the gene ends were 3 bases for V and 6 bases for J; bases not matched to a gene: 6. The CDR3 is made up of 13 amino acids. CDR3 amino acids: CAWSLTGEDGYTF. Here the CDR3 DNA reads TGTGCCTGGAGCCTGACAGGGGAGGATGGCTACACCTTC.

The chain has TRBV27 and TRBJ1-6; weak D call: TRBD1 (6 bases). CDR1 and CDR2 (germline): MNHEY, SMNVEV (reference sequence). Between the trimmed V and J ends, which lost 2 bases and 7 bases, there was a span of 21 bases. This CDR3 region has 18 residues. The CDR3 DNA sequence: TGTGCCAGCAGTTTAACCGGTCCCCAACAGGGAGGGAATTCACCCCTCCACTTT. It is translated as CASSLTGPQQGGNSPLHF.